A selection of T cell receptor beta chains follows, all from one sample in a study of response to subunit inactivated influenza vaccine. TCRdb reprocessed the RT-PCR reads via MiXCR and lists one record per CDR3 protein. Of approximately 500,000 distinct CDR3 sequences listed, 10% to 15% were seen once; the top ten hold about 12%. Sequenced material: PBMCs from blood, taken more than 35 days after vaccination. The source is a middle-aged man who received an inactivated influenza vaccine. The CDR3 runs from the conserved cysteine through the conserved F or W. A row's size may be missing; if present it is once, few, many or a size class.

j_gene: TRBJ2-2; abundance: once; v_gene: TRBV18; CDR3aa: CASSRWTNTGELFF
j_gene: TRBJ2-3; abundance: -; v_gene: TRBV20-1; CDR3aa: CSARVLGGNTDTQYF
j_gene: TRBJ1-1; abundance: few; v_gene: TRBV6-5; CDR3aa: CASSYTGGGTEAFF
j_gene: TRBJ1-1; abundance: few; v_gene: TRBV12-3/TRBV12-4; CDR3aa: CASSLRHENTEAFF
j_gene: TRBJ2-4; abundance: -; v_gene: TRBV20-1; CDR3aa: CSARDPAGSQNIQYF
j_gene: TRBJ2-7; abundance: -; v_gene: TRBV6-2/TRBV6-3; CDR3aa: CASEGPPKDEQYF
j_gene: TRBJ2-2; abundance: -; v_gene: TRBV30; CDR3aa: CAWTSKRGTGELFF
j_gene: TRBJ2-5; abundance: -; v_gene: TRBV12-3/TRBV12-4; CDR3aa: CASSFGLAGWWETQYF
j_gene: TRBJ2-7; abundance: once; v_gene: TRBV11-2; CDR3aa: CASSSSGGGAYEQYF
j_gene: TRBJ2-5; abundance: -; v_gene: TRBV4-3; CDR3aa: CASSQEIGQGAETQYF
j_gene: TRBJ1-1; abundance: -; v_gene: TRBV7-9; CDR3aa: CASTSDRANPEAFF
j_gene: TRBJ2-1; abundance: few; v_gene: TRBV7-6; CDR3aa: CASSSGPGQGFNEQFF
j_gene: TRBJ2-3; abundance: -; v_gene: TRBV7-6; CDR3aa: CASSRAGTRAPDTQYF
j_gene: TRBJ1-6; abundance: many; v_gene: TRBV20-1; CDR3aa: CSARDLVSAGGNSPLHF
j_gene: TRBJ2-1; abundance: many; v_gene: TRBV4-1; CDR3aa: CASSHDHPSSYNEQFF
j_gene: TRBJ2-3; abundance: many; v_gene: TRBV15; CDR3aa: CATSRDIGQLTDTQYF